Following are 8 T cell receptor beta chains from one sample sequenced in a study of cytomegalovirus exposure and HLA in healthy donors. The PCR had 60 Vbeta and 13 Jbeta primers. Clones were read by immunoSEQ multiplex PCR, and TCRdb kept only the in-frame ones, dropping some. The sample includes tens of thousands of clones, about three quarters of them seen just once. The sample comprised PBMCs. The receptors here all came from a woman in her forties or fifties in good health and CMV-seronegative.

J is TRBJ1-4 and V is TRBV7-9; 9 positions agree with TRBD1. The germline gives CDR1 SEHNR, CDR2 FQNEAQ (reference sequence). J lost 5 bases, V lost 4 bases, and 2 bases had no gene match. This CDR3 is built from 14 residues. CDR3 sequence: CASSYGTGNEKLFF. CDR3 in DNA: TGTGCCAGCAGCTACGGGACAGGGAATGAAAAACTGTTTTTT. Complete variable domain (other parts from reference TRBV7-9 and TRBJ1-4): DTGVSQNPRHKITKRGQNVTFRCDPISEHNRLYWYRQTLGQGPEFLTYFQNEAQLEKSRLLSDRFSAERPKGSFSTLEIQRTEQGDSAMYLCASSYGTGNEKLFFGSGTQLSVL.

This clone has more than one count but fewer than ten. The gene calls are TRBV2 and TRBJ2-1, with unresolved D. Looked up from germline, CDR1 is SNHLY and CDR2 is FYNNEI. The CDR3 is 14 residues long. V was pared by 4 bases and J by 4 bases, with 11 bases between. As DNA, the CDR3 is TGTGCCAGCAGTGGAGACGGGTCTTACAATGAGCAGTTCTTC. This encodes CASSGDGSYNEQFF. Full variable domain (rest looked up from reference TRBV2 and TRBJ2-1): EPEVTQTPSHQVTQMGQEVILRCVPISNHLYFYWYRQILGQKVEFLVSFYNNEISEKSEIFDDQFSVERPDGSNFTLKIRSTKLEDSAMYFCASSGDGSYNEQFFGPGTRLTVL.

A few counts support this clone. The CDR3 here is CASSSETTGRAFF. Written as DNA, the CDR3 is TGTGCCAGCAGTTCTGAAACGACAGGGAGAGCTTTCTTT. The chain combines TRBV6-5 with TRBJ1-1; 7 positions agree with TRBD1. Germline V gene data show CDR1 as MNHEY and CDR2 as SVGAGI. The CDR3 has 13 residues. V trimming: 4 bases; J trimming: 10 bases; junction bases outside the gene matches: 9.

The CDR3 here is CATLEGGWTEAFF. In nucleotides, the CDR3 is TGTGCCACCCTGGAAGGGGGCTGGACTGAAGCTTTCTTT. The chain employs TRBV28 and TRBJ1-1; 7 bases line up with TRBD1. The J segment lost 5 bases and the V segment lost 10 bases, leaving 10 bases of the junction unmatched. Germline V gene lookup returns CDR1 MDHEN and CDR2 SYDVKM. CDR3 size: 13 residues.

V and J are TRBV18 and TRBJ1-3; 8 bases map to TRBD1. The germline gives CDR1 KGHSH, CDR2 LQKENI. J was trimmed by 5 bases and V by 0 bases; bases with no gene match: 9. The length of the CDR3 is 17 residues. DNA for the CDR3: TGTGCCAGCTCACCACCGACCGGACAGGGCTTAAGAAACACCATATATTTT. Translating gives CASSPPTGQGLRNTIYF.

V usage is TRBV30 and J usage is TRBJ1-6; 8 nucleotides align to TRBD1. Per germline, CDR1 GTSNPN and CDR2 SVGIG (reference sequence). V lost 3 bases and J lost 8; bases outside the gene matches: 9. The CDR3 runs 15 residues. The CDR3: CAWRFGQGGDSPLHF. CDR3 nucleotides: TGTGCCTGGAGATTCGGACAGGGAGGGGATTCACCCCTCCACTTT.

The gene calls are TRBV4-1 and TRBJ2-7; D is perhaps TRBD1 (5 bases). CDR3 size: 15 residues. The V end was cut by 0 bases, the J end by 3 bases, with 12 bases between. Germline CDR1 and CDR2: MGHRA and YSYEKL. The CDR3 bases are TGCGCCAGCAGCCAAGACGCTAACAGGTTCTACGAGCAGTACTTC. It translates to CASSQDANRFYEQYF.

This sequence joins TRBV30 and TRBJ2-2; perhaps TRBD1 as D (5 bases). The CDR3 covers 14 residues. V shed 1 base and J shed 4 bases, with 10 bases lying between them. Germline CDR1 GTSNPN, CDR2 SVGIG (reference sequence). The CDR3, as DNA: TGTGCCTGGAGTGCGCAGGGCTCCACCGGGGAGCTGTTTTTT. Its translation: CAWSAQGSTGELFF.